One T cell receptor beta chain is described in this entry. This specimen belongs to a study of blood T cell repertoires in COVID-19. Study background: COVID-19 samples, acute and convalescent, were from the United States, Italy and Spain. The analysed material was cDNA or gDNA that came from T cells, B-cell-depleted T cells, or PBMCs.

Per the original data handling: By means of reference gene primer amplification, nucleated cell counts were estimated. Profiled with immunoSEQ multiplex PCR; TCRdb holds only in-frame clones, not every one. The V and J calls and clone size were taken over from that table, and D and trimming were inferred from the DNA. In the table there are about 160,000 clones, under 85% of which are singletons. V lost 4 bases to trimming and J lost 5 bases, with 15 bases between them. This CDR3 comprises 14 residues. Germline values: CDR1 SGHNT, CDR2 YYREEE (reference sequence). The rearrangement joins TRBV5-4 to TRBJ1-1, with a possible D match to TRBD1 (5 bases). The sample comprised peripheral blood. The TCR was taken from a man between 65 and 85 years old who had recovered from COVID-19. The CDR3 DNA sequence: TGTGCCAGCAGCCCTCAGGGAGGAGAGACTGAAGCTTTCTTT. Translated, it gives CASSPQGGETEAFF.